Listed here are 5 T cell receptor beta chains from one sample, sequenced in a study of cytomegalovirus exposure and HLA in healthy donors. The PCR used 60 Vbeta and 13 Jbeta primers. Sequencing used immunoSEQ multiplex PCR; TCRdb keeps in-frame clones, though not all of them. Of about 190,000 clones listed, more than 75% are singletons. Sequenced material: PBMCs. The receptor source for this set is a woman younger than 30 in good health and CMV-seronegative.

This clone was seen a few times. The CDR3 DNA sequence: TGTGCCAGCAGCTTGGTGGGGGGAACGAGCACTGAAGCTTTCTTT. Translating gives CASSLVGGTSTEAFF. This chain uses TRBV5-8 with TRBJ1-1, with TRBD1 as a possible D gene (5 bases). Trimming shortened V by 0 bases and J by 4 bases, and 13 bases separated the two germline ends. Germline V gene data show CDR1 as SGHTS and CDR2 as YDEGEE. There are 15 residues in the CDR3.

In this sample, this clone turned up a few times. This chain connects TRBV27 to TRBJ2-4; 9 positions agree with TRBD2. The CDR3 is made up of 16 amino acids. V lost 3 bases to trimming and J lost 3 bases; unmatched junction nucleotides: 6. Germline V lookup: CDR1 MNHEY, CDR2 SMNVEV (reference sequence). Here the CDR3 DNA reads TGTGCCAGCAGTTTGGGCGGGGGGGTCGGCAAAAACATTCAGTACTTC. Residues: CASSLGGGVGKNIQYF.

V gene TRBV18 combines with J gene TRBJ2-1, with D possibly matching TRBD1 (6 bases). The CDR3 spans 13 residues. The V gene lost 5 bases and the J gene lost 7 bases, with 12 bases spanning the gap. Germline CDR1 KGHSH, CDR2 LQKENI. The CDR3 reads CASSGPGDNEQFF. In DNA form, the CDR3 reads TGTGCCAGCTCAGGGCCAGGGGATAATGAGCAGTTCTTC.

The V call is TRBV12-5, the J call TRBJ1-5, with 8 bases aligning to TRBD1. The CDR3 is made up of 16 amino acids. Germline V gene lookup returns CDR1 LGHNT and CDR2 FRNRAP. Trimming took 0 bases from V and 5 from J; bases not matched to a gene: 6. CDR3 amino acids: CASGLVSGQVYQPQHF. In nucleotides, the CDR3 is TGTGCTAGTGGTTTGGTATCGGGACAGGTTTATCAGCCCCAGCATTTT.

There are a few counts of this clone. V gene TRBV5-1 combines with J gene TRBJ1-3; 7 bases are a match to TRBD1. The CDR3 runs 14 residues. Germline-derived CDR1 and CDR2 are SGHRS and YFSETQ. J was trimmed by 3 bases and V by 4 bases; bases with no gene match: 4. The CDR3 region is CASSPGTDGNTIYF. Written as DNA, the CDR3 is TGCGCCAGCAGCCCAGGGACAGATGGAAACACCATATATTTT.